The clone carrying this T cell receptor beta chain came up a few times. The germline gives CDR1 SGDLS, CDR2 YYNGEE. The V gene lost 6 bases and the J gene lost 4 bases, with 13 bases spanning the gap. The CDR3 runs 14 residues. These data originate in a study of blood T cell repertoires in COVID-19. Repertoires were generated with immunoSEQ multiplex PCR, while TCRdb's copy carries only in-frame clones and drops some. The sample has 150,000 to 200,000 clones, about 86% seen once. The chain joins TRBV9 to TRBJ2-2; possibly TRBD2 for D (6 bases). Sequenced sample: PBMCs or T cells enriched from blood (not recorded which). The TCR was taken from a woman aged 40 to 50 in a cohort exposed to, infected with or recovered from COVID-19 (not recorded which). CDR3 sequence reads: CASTRDLFTGELFF. CDR3 nucleotides: TGTGCCAGCACCAGGGACTTATTCACCGGGGAGCTGTTTTTT.